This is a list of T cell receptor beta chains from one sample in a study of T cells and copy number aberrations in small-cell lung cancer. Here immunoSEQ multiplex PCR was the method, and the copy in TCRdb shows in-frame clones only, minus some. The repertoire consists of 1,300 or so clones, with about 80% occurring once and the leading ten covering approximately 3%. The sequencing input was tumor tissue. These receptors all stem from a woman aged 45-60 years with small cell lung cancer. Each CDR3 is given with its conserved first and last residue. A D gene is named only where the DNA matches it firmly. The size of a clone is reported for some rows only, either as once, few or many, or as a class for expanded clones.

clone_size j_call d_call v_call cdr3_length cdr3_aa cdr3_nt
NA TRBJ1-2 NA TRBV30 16 CAWSPPGDWGVYGYTF TGTGCCTGGAGTCCTCCGGGAGACTGGGGGGTCTATGGCTACACCTTC
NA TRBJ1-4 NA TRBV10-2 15 CASSEWSTSNEKLFF TGCGCCAGCAGTGAGTGGAGCACTTCTAATGAAAAACTGTTTTTT
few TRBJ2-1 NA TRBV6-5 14 CASTPTTRGDEQFF TGTGCCAGCACCCCCACGACTAGAGGGGATGAGCAGTTCTTC
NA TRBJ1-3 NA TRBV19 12 CASSIIGNTIYF TGTGCCAGTAGTATAATAGGAAACACCATATATTTT
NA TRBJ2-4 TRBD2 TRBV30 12 CAWSARGGIQYF TGTGCCTGGAGTGCGCGGGGGGGCATTCAGTACTTC
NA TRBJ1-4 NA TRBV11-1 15 CASSLSGQSNEKLFF TGTGCCAGCAGCTTATCCGGCCAATCTAATGAAAAACTGTTTTTT
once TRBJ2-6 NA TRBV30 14 CAWGAWGGANVLTF TGTGCCTGGGGCGCCTGGGGGGGGGCCAACGTCCTGACTTTC
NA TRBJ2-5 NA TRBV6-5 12 CASSTFRGTQYF TGTGCCAGCAGTACGTTCCGTGGGACCCAGTACTTC
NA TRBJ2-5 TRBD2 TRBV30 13 CAYPPSGGGTQYF TGTGCCTACCCTCCTAGCGGGGGGGGGACCCAGTACTTC
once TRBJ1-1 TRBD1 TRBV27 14 CASKPGTAVSKAFF TGTGCCAGCAAGCCTGGGACAGCCGTTTCAAAAGCTTTCTTT
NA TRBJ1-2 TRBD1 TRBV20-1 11 CSARSTGVLTF TGCAGTGCTAGATCGACAGGGGTACTCACCTTC
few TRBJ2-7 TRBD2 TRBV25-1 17 CASSEIGDPGGSYEQYF TGTGCCAGCAGTGAGATCGGCGATCCGGGGGGGTCCTACGAGCAGTACTTC
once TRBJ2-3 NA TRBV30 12 CAWSYRRDTQYF TGTGCCTGGAGTTACAGACGGGATACGCAGTATTTT
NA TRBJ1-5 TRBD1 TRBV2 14 CASTGQGADQPQHF TGTGCCAGCACGGGACAGGGGGCGGACCAGCCCCAGCATTTT
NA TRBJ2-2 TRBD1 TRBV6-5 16 CASSYRRTGRSGELFF TGTGCCAGCAGTTACCGAAGGACAGGTCGATCCGGGGAGCTGTTTTTT
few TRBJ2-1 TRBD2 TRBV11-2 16 CASSPPGSGSYNEQFF TGTGCCAGCAGCCCTCCGGGTAGCGGGAGCTACAATGAGCAGTTCTTC
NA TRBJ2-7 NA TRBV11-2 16 CASSFFTGTTSYEQYF TGTGCCAGCAGCTTTTTTACAGGGACGACATCCTACGAGCAGTACTTC
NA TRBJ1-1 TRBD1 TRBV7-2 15 CASTRGRQMSTKAFF TGTGCCAGCACAAGGGGGCGGCAAATGAGCACTAAAGCTTTCTTT
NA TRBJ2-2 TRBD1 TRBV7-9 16 CASSSGQGENTGELFF TGTGCCAGCAGCTCGGGGCAGGGGGAAAACACCGGGGAGCTGTTTTTT
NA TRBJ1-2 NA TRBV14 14 CASSQDRPNYGYTF TGTGCCAGCAGCCAAGATCGTCCTAACTATGGCTACACCTTC
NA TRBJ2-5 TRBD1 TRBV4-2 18 CASSQDFSGQGWQETQYF TGTGCCAGCAGCCAAGATTTCTCGGGACAGGGCTGGCAAGAGACCCAGTACTTC
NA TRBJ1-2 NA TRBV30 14 CALDSKLANYGYTF TGTGCCTTAGACAGCAAGTTAGCTAACTATGGCTACACCTTC
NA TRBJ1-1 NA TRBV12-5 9 CASGNRAFF TGTGCTAGCGGAAATAGAGCTTTCTTT
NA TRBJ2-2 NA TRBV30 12 CAWWIEDGELFF TGTGCCTGGTGGATCGAGGACGGGGAGCTGTTTTTT
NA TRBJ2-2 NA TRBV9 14 CASSVAPVTGELFF TGTGCCAGCAGCGTAGCTCCAGTCACCGGGGAGCTGTTTTTT
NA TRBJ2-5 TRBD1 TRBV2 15 CASSAGTGLGETQYF TGTGCCAGCAGTGCAGGGACAGGGCTGGGAGAGACCCAGTACTTC
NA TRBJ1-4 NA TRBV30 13 CGSVPEGTEKLFF TGTGGCTCCGTTCCCGAGGGGACTGAAAAACTGTTTTTT
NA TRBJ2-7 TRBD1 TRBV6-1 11 CAIGTADEQYF TGTGCCATCGGGACAGCCGACGAGCAGTACTTC